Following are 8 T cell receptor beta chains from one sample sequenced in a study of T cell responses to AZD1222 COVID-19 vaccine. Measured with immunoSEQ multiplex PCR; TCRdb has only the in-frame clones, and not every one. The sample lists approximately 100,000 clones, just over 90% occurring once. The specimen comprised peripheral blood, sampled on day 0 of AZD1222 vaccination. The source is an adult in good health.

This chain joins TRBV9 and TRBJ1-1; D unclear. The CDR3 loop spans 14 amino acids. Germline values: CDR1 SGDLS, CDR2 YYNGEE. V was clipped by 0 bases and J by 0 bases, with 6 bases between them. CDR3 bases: TGTGCCAGCAGCGTAGCTCGGGTGAACACTGAAGCTTTCTTT. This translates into CASSVARVNTEAFF.

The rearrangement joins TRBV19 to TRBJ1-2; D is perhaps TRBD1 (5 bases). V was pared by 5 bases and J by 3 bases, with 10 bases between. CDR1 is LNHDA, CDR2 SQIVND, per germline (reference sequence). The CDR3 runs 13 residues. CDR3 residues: CASSPGSDYGYTF. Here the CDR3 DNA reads TGTGCCAGTAGTCCAGGGTCGGACTATGGCTACACCTTC.

The CDR3 region has the DNA TGTGCCAGCAGCGTAGACGGCGATCATAGTCAGCCCCAGCATTTT. It encodes CASSVDGDHSQPQHF. This chain connects TRBV9 to TRBJ1-5, with D hard to call. The V gene lost 0 bases and the J gene lost 6 bases, with 13 bases spanning the gap. Germline V CDR1 and CDR2: SGDLS, YYNGEE. This CDR3 contains 15 residues. The complete variable domain, with remaining parts taken from reference TRBV9 and TRBJ1-5, reads DSGVTQTPKHLITATGQRVTLRCSPRSGDLSVYWYQQSLDQGLQFLIQYYNGEERAKGNILERFSAQQFPDLHSELNLSSLELGDSALYFCASSVDGDHSQPQHFGDGTRLSIL.

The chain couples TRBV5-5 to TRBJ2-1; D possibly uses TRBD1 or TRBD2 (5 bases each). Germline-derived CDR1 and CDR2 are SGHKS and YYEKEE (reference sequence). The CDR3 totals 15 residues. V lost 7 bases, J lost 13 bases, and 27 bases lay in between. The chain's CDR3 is CASETGTASSQRQFF. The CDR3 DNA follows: TGTGCCAGCGAAACCGGGACGGCGTCCTCACAGCGTCAGTTCTTC.

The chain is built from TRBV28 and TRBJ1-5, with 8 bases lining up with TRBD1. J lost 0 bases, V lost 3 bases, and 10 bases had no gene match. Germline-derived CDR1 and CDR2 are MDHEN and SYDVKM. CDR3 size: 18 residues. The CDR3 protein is CASSFVTGDPLSNQPQHF. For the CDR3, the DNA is TGTGCCAGCAGTTTCGTGACAGGGGACCCGCTTAGCAATCAGCCCCAGCATTTT.

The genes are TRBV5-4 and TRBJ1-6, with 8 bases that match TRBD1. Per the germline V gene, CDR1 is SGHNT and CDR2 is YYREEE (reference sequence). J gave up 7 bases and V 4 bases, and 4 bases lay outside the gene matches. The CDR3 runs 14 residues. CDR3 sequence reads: CASSNRDRNSPLHF. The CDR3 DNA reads TGTGCCAGCAGCAACCGGGACAGGAATTCACCCCTCCACTTT.

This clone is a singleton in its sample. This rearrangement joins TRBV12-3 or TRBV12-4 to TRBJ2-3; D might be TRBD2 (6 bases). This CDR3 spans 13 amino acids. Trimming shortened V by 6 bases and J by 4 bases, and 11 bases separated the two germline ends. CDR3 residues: CASRQGRSDTQYF. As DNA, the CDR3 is TGTGCCAGCAGACAAGGGAGGTCAGATACGCAGTATTTT.

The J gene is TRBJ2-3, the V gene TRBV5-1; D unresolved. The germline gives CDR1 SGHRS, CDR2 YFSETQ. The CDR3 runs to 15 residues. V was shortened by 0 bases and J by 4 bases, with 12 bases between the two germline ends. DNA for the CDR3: TGCGCCAGCAGCTTGGATGGTGTGGTGGCAGATACGCAGTATTTT. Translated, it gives CASSLDGVVADTQYF.